Below, one T cell receptor beta chain is given with its context. This CDR3 spans 16 amino acids. This sample is part of a study of blood T cell repertoires in COVID-19. About the study: Acute-phase and convalescent COVID-19 samples originated in the United States, Italy and Spain. Nucleic acid was either cDNA or gDNA, and it came from T cells, B-cell-depleted T cells, or PBMCs.

Enrolment of Seattle patients took place during active infection, and they were followed longitudinally. Data came from immunoSEQ multiplex PCR; TCRdb stores just in-frame clones and leaves some out. The sample shows around 200,000 clones, approximately 80% of them seen only once. This receptor was identified in an older woman with COVID-19, enrolled during active disease. V and J are TRBV21-1 and TRBJ2-5; TRBD1, the table's D call, lacks a check against the DNA. TRBV21-1 is tagged as a pseudogene. The sequenced sample consisted of peripheral blood. The CDR3 reads CASSKDQDRGPRTQYF. CDR3 nucleotide sequence: TGTGCCAGCAGCAAAGACCAGGACAGGGGGCCCCGGACCCAGTACTTC.